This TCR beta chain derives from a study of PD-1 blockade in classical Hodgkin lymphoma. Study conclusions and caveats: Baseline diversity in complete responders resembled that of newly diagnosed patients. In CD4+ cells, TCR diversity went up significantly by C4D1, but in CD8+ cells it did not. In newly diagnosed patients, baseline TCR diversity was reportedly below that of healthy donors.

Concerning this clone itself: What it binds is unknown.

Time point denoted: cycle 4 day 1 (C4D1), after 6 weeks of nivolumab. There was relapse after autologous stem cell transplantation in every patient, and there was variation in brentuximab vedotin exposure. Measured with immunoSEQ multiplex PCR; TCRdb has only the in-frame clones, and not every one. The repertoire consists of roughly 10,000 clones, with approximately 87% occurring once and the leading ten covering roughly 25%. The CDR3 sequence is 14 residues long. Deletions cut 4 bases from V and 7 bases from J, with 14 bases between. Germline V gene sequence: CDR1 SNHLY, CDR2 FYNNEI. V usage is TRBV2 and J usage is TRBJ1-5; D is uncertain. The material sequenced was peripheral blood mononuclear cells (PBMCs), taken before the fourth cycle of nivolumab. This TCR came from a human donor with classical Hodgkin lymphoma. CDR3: CASSGQVRVQPQHF. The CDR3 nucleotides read TGTGCCAGCAGTGGCCAGGTAAGGGTCCAGCCCCAGCATTTT.